The entry below describes one TCR beta chain. The CDR3 totals 16 residues. The germline gives CDR1 SGHTS, CDR2 YDEGEE. V dropped 0 bases and J dropped 1 base, with 8 bases sitting between them. These data come from a study of blood T cell repertoires in COVID-19. Study-wide background: The United States, Italy and Spain were the sources of the acute and convalescent COVID-19 samples.

The method was immunoSEQ multiplex PCR; TCRdb's version includes in-frame clones alone and lacks a portion of them. The top ten hold over 3.5% of the sample, which has 200,000 to 300,000 clones, around 82% seen once. The gene calls are TRBV5-8 and TRBJ2-6; possibly TRBD1 for D (6 bases). The sequencing sample was made of peripheral blood. This receptor was obtained from a woman in her 70s with acute or convalescent COVID-19. This CDR3 is CASSLGTVSGANVLTF. Here the CDR3 DNA reads TGTGCCAGCAGCTTGGGGACAGTATCTGGGGCCAACGTCCTGACTTTC.